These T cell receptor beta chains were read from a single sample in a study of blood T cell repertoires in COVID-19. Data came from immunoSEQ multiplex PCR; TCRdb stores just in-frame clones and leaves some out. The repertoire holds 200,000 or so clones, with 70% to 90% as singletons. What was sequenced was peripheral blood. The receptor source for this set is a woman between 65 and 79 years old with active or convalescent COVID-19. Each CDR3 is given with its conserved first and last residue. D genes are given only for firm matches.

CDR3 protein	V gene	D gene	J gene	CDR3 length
CASSENGGTGELFF	TRBV2	TRBD2	TRBJ2-2	14
CASSPTRQGDTIYF	TRBV18	TRBD1	TRBJ1-3	14
CAWSGANEQFF	TRBV30	NA	TRBJ2-1	11
CASRTGSSYEQYF	TRBV6-5	NA	TRBJ2-7	13
CSASRTGLYGYTF	TRBV20-1	TRBD1	TRBJ1-2	13
CASSYSTGEAFF	TRBV6-5	NA	TRBJ1-1	12
CASSMGQGAGGANVLTF	TRBV19	TRBD1	TRBJ2-6	17
CASSQVHGTGGSRSSYEQYF	TRBV3-1/TRBV3-2	TRBD1	TRBJ2-7	20
CASSLAQTGPYF	TRBV7-9	TRBD1	TRBJ2-7	12
CASKSPLAGRGNQPQHF	TRBV7-3	NA	TRBJ1-5	17
CASSGLAGGGEQYF	TRBV5-1	TRBD2	TRBJ2-7	14
CASSLRGGGYTF	TRBV28	NA	TRBJ1-2	12
CASSWGGTYEQYF	TRBV28	TRBD2	TRBJ2-7	13
CASSSLDTGNTEAFF	TRBV5-4	NA	TRBJ1-1	15
CASSPPPDTGELFF	TRBV18	NA	TRBJ2-2	14
CASSSLAGGPSEQFF	TRBV11-2	TRBD2	TRBJ2-1	15
CASSEPGGTEQFF	TRBV6-1	NA	TRBJ2-1	13
CASSPPGDTEAFF	TRBV6-5	NA	TRBJ1-1	13
CSASPSGTRPYNEQFF	TRBV20-1	TRBD2	TRBJ2-1	16
CATSRDWVGDSYEQYF	TRBV15	NA	TRBJ2-7	16
CASIKQVPNTEAFF	TRBV6-6	NA	TRBJ1-1	14
CASSFRRPGTGGAQPQHF	TRBV7-2	TRBD1	TRBJ1-5	18
CASSPNRGEQFF	TRBV11-2	NA	TRBJ2-1	12
CASSRYLGRTDYSNQPQHF	TRBV28	NA	TRBJ1-5	19
CASSPRQETQYF	TRBV18	NA	TRBJ2-5	12
CASSETGYSGNTIYF	TRBV6-1	NA	TRBJ1-3	15
CASSSSGGLGYGYTF	TRBV6-5	TRBD1	TRBJ1-2	15
CASREGASEAFF	TRBV28	NA	TRBJ1-1	12
CASTGQGHGYTF	TRBV7-9	TRBD1	TRBJ1-2	12
CASSIESAGVNTEAFF	TRBV19	NA	TRBJ1-1	16
CASSDPGLKETQYF	TRBV6-1	NA	TRBJ2-5	14
CASSFLPFRGRASNNEQFF	TRBV7-6	TRBD2	TRBJ2-1	19
CASSLQEGPAFF	TRBV7-9	NA	TRBJ1-1	12
CASSFATNYNEQFF	TRBV27	NA	TRBJ2-1	14
CASSDNDYGYTF	TRBV2	NA	TRBJ1-2	12
CASSPIKNTEAFF	TRBV18	NA	TRBJ1-1	13
CASLRGEGTEAFF	TRBV6-5	NA	TRBJ1-1	13
CASSLAGFRETQYF	TRBV5-1	NA	TRBJ2-5	14
CASSPDGHRGTTSEQYF	TRBV7-2	NA	TRBJ2-7	17
CASSSPTGDNTEAFF	TRBV28	TRBD1	TRBJ1-1	15
CASSIGGIQGETQYF	TRBV19	NA	TRBJ2-5	15
CSVPAGSWGTEAFF	TRBV29-1	NA	TRBJ1-1	14